The rows below give T cell receptor beta chains drawn from one sample of a study of TIL therapy for anti-PD-1-resistant metastatic lung cancer. Sequencing used immunoSEQ multiplex PCR; TCRdb keeps in-frame clones, though not all of them. Of tens of thousands of clones listed, 80% to 90% are singletons. The sequenced sample was blood, obtained at baseline. The source is a person aged 25-85 years with non-small cell lung cancer. Each CDR3 is given with its conserved first and last residue. A D gene is named only where the DNA matches it firmly. Rows give clone size only sometimes, using once, few, many, or a class for an expanded clone.

NA	TRBV28	NA	TRBJ2-7	CASSWTAYEQYF	TGTGCCAGCAGTTGGACAGCCTACGAGCAGTACTTC
NA	TRBV11-2	NA	TRBJ2-2	CASSPPSGATTGELFF	TGTGCCAGCAGCCCCCCCTCGGGGGCCACCACCGGGGAGCTGTTTTTT
NA	TRBV2	NA	TRBJ2-7	CASSDGSRYEQYF	TGTGCCAGCAGTGATGGCAGCAGGTACGAGCAGTACTTC
NA	TRBV2	once	TRBJ2-2	CASRQQAGGPTTGELFF	TGTGCCAGCAGACAACAGGCCGGTGGGCCCACCACCGGGGAGCTGTTTTTT
NA	TRBV18	NA	TRBJ1-4	CASSQKTGLGEKLFF	TGTGCCAGCTCACAAAAGACAGGATTGGGTGAAAAACTGTTTTTT
NA	TRBV6-5	once	TRBJ2-1	CASSYDRPSYNEQFF	TGTGCCAGCAGTTACGACAGACCCTCCTACAATGAGCAGTTCTTC
NA	TRBV7-6	NA	TRBJ2-7	CASSKGLETMEQYF	TGTGCCAGCAGCAAAGGACTCGAGACGATGGAGCAGTACTTC
NA	TRBV20-1	NA	TRBJ2-7	CSASFGTPLGEQYF	TGCAGTGCTAGTTTCGGGACTCCCTTGGGGGAGCAGTACTTC
NA	TRBV29-1	once	TRBJ2-1	CSAKVPRQTVNEQFF	TGCAGCGCCAAAGTCCCGAGGCAGACCGTCAATGAGCAGTTCTTC
TRBD2	TRBV5-1	NA	TRBJ2-1	CASSREAGSSYNEQFF	TGCGCCAGCAGCCGGGAAGCGGGGAGCTCCTACAATGAGCAGTTCTTC
NA	TRBV7-2	NA	TRBJ1-4	CASSPRPDLNEKLFF	TGTGCCAGCAGCCCCCGCCCGGACCTTAATGAAAAACTGTTTTTT
TRBD1	TRBV9	NA	TRBJ2-1	CASSETGGARNEQFF	TGTGCCAGCAGCGAGACAGGGGGCGCGAGGAATGAGCAGTTCTTC
TRBD2	TRBV27	NA	TRBJ2-7	CASGALAGESYEQYF	TGTGCCAGCGGAGCTCTAGCGGGGGAATCCTACGAGCAGTACTTC
NA	TRBV3-1/TRBV3-2	NA	TRBJ2-2	CASRRDFGELFF	TGTGCCAGCAGACGGGACTTCGGGGAGCTGTTTTTT
TRBD2	TRBV15	NA	TRBJ2-1	CATSRDWRGTRESREQFF	TGTGCCACCAGCAGAGATTGGCGGGGGACTAGGGAGTCCCGTGAGCAGTTCTTC
NA	TRBV28	NA	TRBJ1-5	CASSLRDEGYNQPQHF	TGTGCCAGCAGTTTAAGAGACGAGGGATACAATCAGCCCCAGCATTTT
NA	TRBV11-2	NA	TRBJ1-1	CASSLDTGSDTEAFF	TGTGCCAGCAGCTTAGATACGGGGAGTGACACTGAAGCTTTCTTT
TRBD2	TRBV6-4	NA	TRBJ2-3	CASSRSGGDTDTQYF	TGTGCCAGCAGCCGAAGCGGGGGGGATACAGATACGCAGTATTTT
NA	TRBV7-2	NA	TRBJ2-2	CASSWNTGELFF	TGTGCCAGCAGCTGGAACACCGGGGAGCTGTTTTTT
TRBD2	TRBV27	NA	TRBJ2-7	CASRMGGLAGPGTYEQYF	TGTGCCAGCCGTATGGGGGGACTAGCGGGGCCAGGTACCTACGAGCAGTACTTC
NA	TRBV7-9	few	TRBJ2-2	CASSPGTNTGELFF	TGTGCCAGCAGTCCAGGGACGAACACCGGGGAGCTGTTTTTT
NA	TRBV24-1	NA	TRBJ2-7	CATRGGPGESYEQYF	TGTGCCACCAGGGGGGGTCCCGGGGAGTCCTACGAGCAGTACTTC
TRBD1	TRBV12-3/TRBV12-4	NA	TRBJ2-1	CASSLSQGAEFF	TGTGCCAGCAGTTTATCACAGGGGGCTGAGTTCTTC
NA	TRBV6-5	NA	TRBJ1-6	CASRQLRNSPLHF	TGTGCCAGCAGACAGTTGAGGAATTCACCCCTCCACTTT
NA	TRBV5-6	NA	TRBJ1-1	CASSRQSEAFF	TGTGCCAGCAGCCGGCAGAGCGAAGCTTTCTTT
NA	TRBV28	NA	TRBJ2-7	CASSRQMGEQYF	TGTGCCAGCAGTCGCCAAATGGGCGAGCAGTACTTC
TRBD1	TRBV5-1	NA	TRBJ2-1	CASSEGQATSYNEQFF	TGCGCCAGCAGCGAGGGACAGGCTACCTCCTACAATGAGCAGTTCTTC
TRBD1	TRBV11-2	NA	TRBJ2-5	CASSFHTGAVETQYF	TGTGCCAGCAGCTTCCACACAGGGGCCGTGGAGACCCAGTACTTC
NA	TRBV7-9	NA	TRBJ2-3	CASSPKDTQYF	TGTGCCAGCAGTCCGAAAGATACGCAGTATTTT
NA	TRBV18	NA	TRBJ2-5	CASSPTDQETQYF	TGTGCCAGCTCACCAACGGATCAAGAGACCCAGTACTTC
NA	TRBV11-3	NA	TRBJ2-7	CASSLGRTYEQYF	TGTGCCAGCAGCCTGGGACGGACCTACGAGCAGTACTTC
NA	TRBV4-3	once	TRBJ2-5	CASSQDFGRLQETQYF	TGCGCCAGCAGCCAAGATTTCGGCAGGCTACAAGAGACCCAGTACTTC
TRBD1	TRBV5-1	NA	TRBJ2-1	CASSLDRGLGSYNEQFF	TGCGCCAGCAGCTTGGACAGGGGGCTCGGCTCCTACAATGAGCAGTTCTTC
NA	TRBV7-8	NA	TRBJ2-1	CASSDTNRDRTLYWTYNEQFF	TGTGCCAGCAGCGACACGAACCGGGACCGAACTCTTTACTGGACCTACAATGAGCAGTTCTTC
NA	TRBV19	few	TRBJ2-2	CASRDTGIANTGELFF	TGTGCCAGTAGGGATACAGGGATTGCCAACACCGGGGAGCTGTTTTTT
TRBD1	TRBV7-9	once	TRBJ2-7	CASGPWDRSYEQYF	TGTGCCAGCGGCCCCTGGGACAGATCCTACGAGCAGTACTTC
TRBD1	TRBV2	NA	TRBJ2-7	CASSAQGQVSVYEQYF	TGTGCCAGCAGTGCACAAGGACAGGTTTCAGTCTACGAGCAGTACTTC
NA	TRBV3-1/TRBV3-2	NA	TRBJ2-5	CASSQDVEETQYF	TGTGCCAGCAGCCAAGACGTGGAAGAGACCCAGTACTTC
TRBD2	TRBV4-3	NA	TRBJ2-2	CASSQDLAGRSNTGELFF	TGCGCCAGCAGCCAGGATCTAGCGGGACGGTCTAACACCGGGGAGCTGTTTTTT
NA	TRBV7-9	NA	TRBJ1-1	CASSYRVPGAAEAFF	TGTGCCAGCAGCTACAGGGTGCCGGGTGCGGCTGAAGCTTTCTTT
TRBD2	TRBV29-1	once	TRBJ2-7	CSVDMAGVEKQYF	TGCAGCGTTGACATGGCGGGAGTTGAAAAGCAGTACTTC
TRBD2	TRBV5-4	NA	TRBJ2-7	CASSLGGGRAAEQYF	TGTGCCAGCAGCTTGGGGGGCGGGAGGGCAGCCGAGCAGTACTTC
NA	TRBV11-2	once	TRBJ2-2	CASSLWGDGELFF	TGTGCCAGCAGCTTATGGGGGGACGGGGAGCTGTTTTTT
TRBD1	TRBV28	NA	TRBJ2-7	CASSDGQGRYEQYF	TGTGCCAGCAGTGACGGACAGGGGAGGTACGAGCAGTACTTC
TRBD1	TRBV19	NA	TRBJ2-2	CASTRQGRTGELFF	TGTGCCAGTACGAGACAGGGAAGAACCGGGGAGCTGTTTTTT
TRBD1	TRBV5-1	NA	TRBJ1-4	CASSAGQGSEKLFF	TGCGCCAGCAGCGCGGGACAGGGTAGCGAAAAACTGTTTTTT
TRBD1	TRBV7-2	NA	TRBJ1-2	CASSLSQGAQYGYTF	TGTGCCAGCAGCTTATCACAGGGGGCTCAGTATGGCTACACCTTC
NA	TRBV4-3	NA	TRBJ1-2	CASSQGRGDLEYGYTF	TGCGCCAGCAGCCAAGGTAGGGGCGATTTGGAATATGGCTACACCTTC
NA	TRBV6-5	NA	TRBJ2-3	CASSNRDLGTDTQYF	TGTGCCAGCAGCAACAGGGACCTGGGCACAGATACGCAGTATTTT
NA	TRBV29-1	NA	TRBJ2-7	CSVAQNSYEQYF	TGCAGCGTTGCACAGAACTCCTACGAGCAGTACTTC